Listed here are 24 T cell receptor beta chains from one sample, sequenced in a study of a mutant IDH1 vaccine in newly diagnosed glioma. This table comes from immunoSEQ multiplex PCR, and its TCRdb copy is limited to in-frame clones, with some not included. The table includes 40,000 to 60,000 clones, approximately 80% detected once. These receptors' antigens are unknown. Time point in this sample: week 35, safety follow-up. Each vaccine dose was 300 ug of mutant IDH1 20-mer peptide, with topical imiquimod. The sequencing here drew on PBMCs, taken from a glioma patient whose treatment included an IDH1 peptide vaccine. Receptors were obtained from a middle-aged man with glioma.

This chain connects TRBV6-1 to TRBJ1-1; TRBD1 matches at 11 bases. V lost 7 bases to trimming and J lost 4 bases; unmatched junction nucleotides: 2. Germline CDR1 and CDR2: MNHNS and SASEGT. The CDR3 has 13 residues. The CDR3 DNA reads TGTGCCAGCACGGACAGGGGGCTCACTGAAGCTTTCTTT. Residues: CASTDRGLTEAFF.

CDR3 protein: CASSQAGLAGGLAKNIQYF. The CDR3 DNA reads as TGTGCCAGCAGCCAAGCGGGACTAGCGGGGGGTCTAGCCAAAAACATTCAGTACTTC. This chain uses TRBV4-2 with TRBJ2-4; 15 nucleotides line up with TRBD2. Trimming took 1 base from V and 0 from J; bases not matched to a gene: 4. Germline CDR1 is LGHNA and CDR2 is YNFKEQ. The CDR3 loop spans 19 amino acids.

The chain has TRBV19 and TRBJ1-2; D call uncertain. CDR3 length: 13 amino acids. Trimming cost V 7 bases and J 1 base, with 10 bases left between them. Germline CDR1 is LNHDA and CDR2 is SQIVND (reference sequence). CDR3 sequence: CASKDGFNYGYTF. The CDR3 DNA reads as TGTGCCAGTAAGGACGGATTTAACTATGGCTACACCTTC.

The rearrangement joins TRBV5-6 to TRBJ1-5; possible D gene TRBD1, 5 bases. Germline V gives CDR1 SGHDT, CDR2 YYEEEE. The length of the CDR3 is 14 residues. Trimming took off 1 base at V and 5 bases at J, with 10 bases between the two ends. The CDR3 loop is CASSLFRDYQPQHF. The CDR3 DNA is TGTGCCAGCAGCTTGTTCAGGGATTATCAGCCCCAGCATTTT. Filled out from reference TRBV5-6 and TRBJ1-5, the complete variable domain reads DAGVTQSPTHLIKTRGQQVTLRCSPKSGHDTVSWYQQALGQGPQFIFQYYEEEERQRGNFPDRFSGHQFPNYSSELNVNALLLGDSALYLCASSLFRDYQPQHFGDGTRLSIL.

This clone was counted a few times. The CDR3 DNA reads as TGCGCCAGCAGTGGCAACGCGAACACTGAAGCTTTCTTT. This gives the protein CASSGNANTEAFF. V is TRBV10-2 and J is TRBJ1-1, with D uncertain. CDR1 is WSHSY and CDR2 is SAAADI in the germline V gene. This CDR3 has 13 residues. V lost 4 bases and J 1 base, leaving 7 bases between the germline ends.

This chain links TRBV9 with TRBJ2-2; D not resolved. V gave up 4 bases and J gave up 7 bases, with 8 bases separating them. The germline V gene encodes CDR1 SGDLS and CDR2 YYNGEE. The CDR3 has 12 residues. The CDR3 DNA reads TGTGCCAGCAGCCCGAGCGTCGGGGAGCTGTTTTTT. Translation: CASSPSVGELFF. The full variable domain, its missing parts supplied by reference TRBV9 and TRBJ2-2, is DSGVTQTPKHLITATGQRVTLRCSPRSGDLSVYWYQQSLDQGLQFLIQYYNGEERAKGNILERFSAQQFPDLHSELNLSSLELGDSALYFCASSPSVGELFFGEGSRLTVL.

The CDR3 sequence is CASSYGVGGNQPQHF. Written as DNA, the CDR3 is TGTGCCAGCAGTTACGGGGTGGGGGGCAATCAGCCCCAGCATTTT. This sequence joins TRBV6-5 and TRBJ1-5, with D tentatively TRBD1 (5 bases). Germline CDR1 reads MNHEY; CDR2 reads SVGAGI. The CDR3 has 15 residues. The germline V and J ends were trimmed by 2 bases and 2 bases, with 10 bases remaining between them.

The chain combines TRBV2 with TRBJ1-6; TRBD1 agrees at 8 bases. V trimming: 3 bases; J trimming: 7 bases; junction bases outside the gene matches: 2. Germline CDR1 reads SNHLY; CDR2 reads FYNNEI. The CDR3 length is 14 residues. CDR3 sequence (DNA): TGTGCCAGCAGTGACGGGACAGGCAATTCACCCCTCCACTTT. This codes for CASSDGTGNSPLHF.

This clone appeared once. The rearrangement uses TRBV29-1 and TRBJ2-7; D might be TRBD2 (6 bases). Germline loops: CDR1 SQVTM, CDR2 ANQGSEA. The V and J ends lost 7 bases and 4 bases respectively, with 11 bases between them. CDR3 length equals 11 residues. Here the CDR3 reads CSAWRDYEQYF. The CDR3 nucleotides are TGCAGCGCCTGGCGGGATTACGAGCAGTACTTC.

Written as DNA, the CDR3 is TGTGCCAGCAGTTGGGGTCAGGTGGCTGAAGCTTTCTTT. It specifies CASSWGQVAEAFF. The chain is built from TRBV6-1 and TRBJ1-1; D not certain. The germline CDR1 and CDR2 sequences are MNHNS and SASEGT. The CDR3 length is 13 residues. Trimming took off 5 bases at V and 6 bases at J, with 13 bases between the two ends.

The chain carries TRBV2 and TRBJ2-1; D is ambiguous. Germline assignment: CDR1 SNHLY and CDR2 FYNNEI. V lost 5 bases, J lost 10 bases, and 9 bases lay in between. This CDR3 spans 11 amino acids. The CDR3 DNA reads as TGTGCCAGCAGTTCGACAAGAGAGCAGTTCTTC. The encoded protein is CASSSTREQFF. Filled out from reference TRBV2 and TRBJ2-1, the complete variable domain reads EPEVTQTPSHQVTQMGQEVILRCVPISNHLYFYWYRQILGQKVEFLVSFYNNEISEKSEIFDDQFSVERPDGSNFTLKIRSTKLEDSAMYFCASSSTREQFFGPGTRLTVL.

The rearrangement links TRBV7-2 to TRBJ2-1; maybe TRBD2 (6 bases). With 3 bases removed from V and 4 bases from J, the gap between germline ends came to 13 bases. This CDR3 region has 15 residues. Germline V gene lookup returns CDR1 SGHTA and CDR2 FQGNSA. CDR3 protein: CASSFSGGQYNEQFF. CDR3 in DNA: TGTGCCAGCAGCTTTTCCGGGGGTCAATACAATGAGCAGTTCTTC.

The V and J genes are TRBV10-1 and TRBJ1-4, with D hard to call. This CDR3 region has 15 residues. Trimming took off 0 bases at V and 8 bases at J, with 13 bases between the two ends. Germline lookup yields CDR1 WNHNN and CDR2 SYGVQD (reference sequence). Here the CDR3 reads CASSESGTRTEKLFF. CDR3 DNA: TGCGCCAGCAGTGAGTCGGGCACCCGAACGGAAAAACTGTTTTTT.

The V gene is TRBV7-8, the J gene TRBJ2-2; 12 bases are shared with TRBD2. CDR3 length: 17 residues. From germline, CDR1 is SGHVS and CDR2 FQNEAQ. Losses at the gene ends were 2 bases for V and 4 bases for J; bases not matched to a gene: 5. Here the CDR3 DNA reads TGTGCCAGCAGCTTACTAGCGGGGGGGCCGGGCACCGGGGAGCTGTTTTTT. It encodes CASSLLAGGPGTGELFF.

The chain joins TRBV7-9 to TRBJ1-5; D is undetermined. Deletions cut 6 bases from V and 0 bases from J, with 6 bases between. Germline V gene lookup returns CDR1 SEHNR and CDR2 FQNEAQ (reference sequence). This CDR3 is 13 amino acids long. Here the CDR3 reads CASSYYSNQPQHF. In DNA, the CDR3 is TGTGCCAGCAGTTACTATAGCAATCAGCCCCAGCATTTT.

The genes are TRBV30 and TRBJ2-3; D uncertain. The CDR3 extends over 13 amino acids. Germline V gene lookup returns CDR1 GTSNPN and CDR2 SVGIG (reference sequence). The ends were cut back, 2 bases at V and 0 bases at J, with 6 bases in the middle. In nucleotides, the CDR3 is TGTGCCTGGAGTATCGACAGCACAGATACGCAGTATTTT. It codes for CAWSIDSTDTQYF.

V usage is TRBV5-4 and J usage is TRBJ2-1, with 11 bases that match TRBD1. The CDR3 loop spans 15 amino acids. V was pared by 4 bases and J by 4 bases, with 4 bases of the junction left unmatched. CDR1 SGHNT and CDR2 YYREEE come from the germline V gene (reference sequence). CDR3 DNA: TGTGCCAGCAGCCGGACAGGGGGCCTTTACAATGAGCAGTTCTTC. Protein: CASSRTGGLYNEQFF.

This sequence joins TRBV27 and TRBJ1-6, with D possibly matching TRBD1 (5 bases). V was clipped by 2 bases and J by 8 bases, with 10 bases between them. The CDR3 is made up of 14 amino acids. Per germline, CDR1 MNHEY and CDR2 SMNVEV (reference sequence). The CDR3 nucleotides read TGTGCCAGCAGTTTAGGGGGAGGCGATTCACCCCTCCACTTT. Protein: CASSLGGGDSPLHF.

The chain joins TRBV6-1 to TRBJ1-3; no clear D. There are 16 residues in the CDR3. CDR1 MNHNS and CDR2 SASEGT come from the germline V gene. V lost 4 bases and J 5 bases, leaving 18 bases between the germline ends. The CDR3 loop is CASSVSRLGTRNTIYF. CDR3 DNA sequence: TGTGCCAGCAGTGTCTCCCGGCTGGGAACAAGAAACACCATATATTTT.

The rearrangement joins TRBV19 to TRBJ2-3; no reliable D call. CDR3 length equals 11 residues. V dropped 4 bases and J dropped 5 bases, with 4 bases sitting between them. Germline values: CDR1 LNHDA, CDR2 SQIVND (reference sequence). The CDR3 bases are TGTGCCAGTAGTAGTGGAGATACGCAGTATTTT. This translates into CASSSGDTQYF. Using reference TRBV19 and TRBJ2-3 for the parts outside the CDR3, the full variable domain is DGGITQSPKYLFRKEGQNVTLSCEQNLNHDAMYWYRQDPGQGLRLIYYSQIVNDFQKGDIAEGYSVSREKKESFPLTVTSAQKNPTAFYLCASSSGDTQYFGPGTRLTVL.

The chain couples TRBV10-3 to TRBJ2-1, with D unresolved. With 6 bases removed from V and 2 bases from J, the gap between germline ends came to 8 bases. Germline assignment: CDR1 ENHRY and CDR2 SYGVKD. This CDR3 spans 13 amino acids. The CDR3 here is CAISKEAYNEQFF. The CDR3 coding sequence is TGTGCCATCAGCAAAGAGGCCTACAATGAGCAGTTCTTC.

The CDR3 bases are TGTGCCAGTAGTAAGGACAGGGAAGAGACCCAGTACTTC. Translation gives CASSKDREETQYF. This chain uses TRBV19 with TRBJ2-5, with 8 bases matching TRBD1. V trimming: 4 bases; J trimming: 3 bases; junction bases outside the gene matches: 1. Germline V gene sequence: CDR1 LNHDA, CDR2 SQIVND (reference sequence). The CDR3 sequence is 13 residues long.

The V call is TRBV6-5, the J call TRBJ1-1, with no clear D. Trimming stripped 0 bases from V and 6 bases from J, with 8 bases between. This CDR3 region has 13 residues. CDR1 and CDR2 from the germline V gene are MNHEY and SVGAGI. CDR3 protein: CASSYSFFAEAFF. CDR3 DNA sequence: TGTGCCAGCAGTTACTCGTTTTTCGCTGAAGCTTTCTTT.

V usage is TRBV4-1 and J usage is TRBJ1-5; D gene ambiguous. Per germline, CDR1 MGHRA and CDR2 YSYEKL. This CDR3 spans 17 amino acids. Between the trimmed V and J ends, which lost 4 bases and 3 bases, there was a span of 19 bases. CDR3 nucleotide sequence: TGCGCCAGCAGCCTAAGGATCGCGGGGTTTTTCAATCAGCCCCAGCATTTT. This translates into CASSLRIAGFFNQPQHF.